This T cell receptor (beta chain) derives from a study of control samples from healthy donors and cancer patients. Clones were read by immunoSEQ multiplex PCR, and TCRdb kept only the in-frame ones, dropping some. The data hold about 110,000 clones, with about 80% observed a single time. This CDR3 is built from 17 residues. Trimming took 8 bases from V and 4 from J; bases not matched to a gene: 19. The germline gives CDR1 MDHEN, CDR2 SYDVKM. The chain employs TRBV28 and TRBJ2-7, with TRBD2 matching over 8 bases. This sequence was found in a man between 18 and 35 years old in good health. Sample: blood. The CDR3 region is CASRGGTWSAGAYEQYF. In DNA, the CDR3 is TGTGCCAGCCGGGGGGGTACTTGGAGCGCCGGGGCTTACGAGCAGTACTTC. The whole variable domain, filled in from reference TRBV28 and TRBJ2-7, reads DVKVTQSSRYLVKRTGEKVFLECVQDMDHENMFWYRQDPGLGLRLIYFSYDVKMKEKGDIPEGYSVSREKKERFSLILESASTNQTSMYLCASRGGTWSAGAYEQYFGPGTRLTVT.